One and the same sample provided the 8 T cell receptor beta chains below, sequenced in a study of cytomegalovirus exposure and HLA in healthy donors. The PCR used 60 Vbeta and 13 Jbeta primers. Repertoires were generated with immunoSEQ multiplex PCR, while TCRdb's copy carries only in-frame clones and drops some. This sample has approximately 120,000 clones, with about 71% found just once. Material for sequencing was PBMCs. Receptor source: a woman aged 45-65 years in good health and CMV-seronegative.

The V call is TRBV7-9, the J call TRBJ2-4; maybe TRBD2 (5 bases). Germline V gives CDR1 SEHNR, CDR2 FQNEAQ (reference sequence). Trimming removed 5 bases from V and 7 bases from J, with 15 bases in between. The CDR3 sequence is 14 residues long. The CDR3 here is CASSPLAAGNIQYF. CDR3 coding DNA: TGTGCCAGCAGCCCTTTGGCGGCGGGTAACATTCAGTACTTC.

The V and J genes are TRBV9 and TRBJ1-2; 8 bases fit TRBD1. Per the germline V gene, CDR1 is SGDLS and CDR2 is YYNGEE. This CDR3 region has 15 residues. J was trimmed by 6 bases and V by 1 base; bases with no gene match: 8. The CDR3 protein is CASSVTAGGGDGYTF. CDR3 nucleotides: TGTGCCAGCAGCGTAACCGCAGGGGGCGGGGATGGCTACACCTTC.

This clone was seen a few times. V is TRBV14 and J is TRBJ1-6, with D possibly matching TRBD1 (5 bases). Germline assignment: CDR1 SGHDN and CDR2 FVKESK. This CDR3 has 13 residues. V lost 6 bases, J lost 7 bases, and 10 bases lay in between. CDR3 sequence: CASRAQGNSPLHF. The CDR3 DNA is TGTGCCAGCAGGGCTCAGGGAAATTCACCCCTCCACTTT.

The CDR3 loop is CASSPNRGGGTDTQYF. The CDR3 DNA is TGTGCCAGCAGTCCGAACAGGGGAGGTGGTACAGATACGCAGTATTTT. The rearrangement joins TRBV28 to TRBJ2-3; D is possibly TRBD1 (7 bases). CDR1 and CDR2 from the germline V gene are MDHEN and SYDVKM. V lost 5 bases and J lost 3, with 18 bases in between. The CDR3 runs 16 residues.

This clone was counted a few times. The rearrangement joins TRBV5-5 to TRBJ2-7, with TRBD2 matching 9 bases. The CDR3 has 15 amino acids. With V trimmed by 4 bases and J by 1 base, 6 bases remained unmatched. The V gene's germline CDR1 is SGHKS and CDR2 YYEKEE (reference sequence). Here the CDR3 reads CASSPHSGSSYEQYF. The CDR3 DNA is TGTGCCAGCAGCCCCCATAGCGGGAGTTCCTACGAGCAGTACTTC.

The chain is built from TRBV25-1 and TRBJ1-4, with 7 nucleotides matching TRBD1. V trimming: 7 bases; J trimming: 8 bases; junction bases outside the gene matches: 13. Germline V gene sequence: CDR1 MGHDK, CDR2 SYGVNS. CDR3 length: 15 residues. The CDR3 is CASTDNRAGGEKLFF. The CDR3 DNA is TGTGCCAGCACCGACAATCGGGCAGGGGGGGAAAAACTGTTTTTT.

CDR3 bases: TGTGCCAGCAGCTTATCTCAGCCCCAGCATTTT. Translating it yields CASSLSQPQHF. The V gene is TRBV6-5, the J gene TRBJ1-5, with unresolved D. CDR1 MNHEY and CDR2 SVGAGI come from the germline V gene. Trimming shortened V by 6 bases and J by 6 bases, and 6 bases separated the two germline ends. The CDR3 covers 11 residues.

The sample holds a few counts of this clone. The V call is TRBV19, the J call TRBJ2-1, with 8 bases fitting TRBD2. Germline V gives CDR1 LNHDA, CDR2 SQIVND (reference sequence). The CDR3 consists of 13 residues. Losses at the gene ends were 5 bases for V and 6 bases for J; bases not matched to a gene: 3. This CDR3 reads CASSSLAANEQFF. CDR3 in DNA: TGTGCCAGTAGTTCACTAGCGGCCAATGAGCAGTTCTTC. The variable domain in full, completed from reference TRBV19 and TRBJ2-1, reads DGGITQSPKYLFRKEGQNVTLSCEQNLNHDAMYWYRQDPGQGLRLIYYSQIVNDFQKGDIAEGYSVSREKKESFPLTVTSAQKNPTAFYLCASSSLAANEQFFGPGTRLTVL.